This T cell receptor beta chain was captured in a study of sequential checkpoint blockade in melanoma. Overall study: Patients were randomized 1:1 to nivolumab-then-ipilimumab or ipilimumab-then-nivolumab first-line.

Treatment reported: randomized to nivolumab then ipilimumab (arm A) or the reverse (arm B). Here immunoSEQ multiplex PCR was the method, and the copy in TCRdb shows in-frame clones only, minus some. Seen here are 15,000 or so clones, 85% to 95% observed once, and the top ten hold roughly 24%. In regard to this clone: Other nucleotide sequences from this sample produce the same CDR3.

CDR1 is MGHRA and CDR2 is YSYEKL in the germline V gene. The V gene lost 1 base and the J gene lost 8 bases, with 11 bases spanning the gap. This CDR3 has 13 residues. J is TRBJ1-1 and V is TRBV4-1; D uncertain. The TCR originated in a human donor with melanoma. This specimen was CD8+ T cells sorted from blood (inferred from file names), taken from a patient given nivolumab and ipilimumab in sequence. DNA of the CDR3: TGCGCCAGCAGCCAAGCGCCAGGATACGAAGCTTTCTTT. It is translated as CASSQAPGYEAFF.